This T cell receptor beta chain was documented in a study of human T cells and chemical hapten exposure. In the study overall: Per-sample TCR yields varied mainly from small pooled library volume differences. Findings and caveats of the study: Significantly greater numbers of large CDR3 similarity clusters came from expanded TCRs than from controls.

The CDR3 spans 15 residues. Trimming removed 0 bases at V and 1 base at J, with 8 bases between. Germline CDR1 reads LGHDT; CDR2 reads YNNKEL (reference sequence). TCRdb analysed the RACE reads with MiXCR anew, one entry per CDR3 protein. Among about 270,000 distinct CDR3 sequences listed, approximately 7.5% were seen once. Described time point: pre-sensitization, week 0. Documented treatment: therapeutic diphenylcyclopropenone sensitization with weekly scalp DPC. Comment on this clonotype: The antigen remains unidentified.

The material sequenced was whole blood, taken in connection with sensitization to the hapten diphenylcyclopropenone (DPC). This sequence was found in a man aged 18 to 30 with alopecia areata. Some clones in this sample may be carry-over from other donors' samples. The chain has TRBV3-1 and TRBJ2-3, with no clear D. The CDR3 coding sequence is TGTGCCAGCAGCCAAGATGCAGGCGGCACAGATACGCAGTATTTT. This sequence encodes CASSQDAGGTDTQYF.